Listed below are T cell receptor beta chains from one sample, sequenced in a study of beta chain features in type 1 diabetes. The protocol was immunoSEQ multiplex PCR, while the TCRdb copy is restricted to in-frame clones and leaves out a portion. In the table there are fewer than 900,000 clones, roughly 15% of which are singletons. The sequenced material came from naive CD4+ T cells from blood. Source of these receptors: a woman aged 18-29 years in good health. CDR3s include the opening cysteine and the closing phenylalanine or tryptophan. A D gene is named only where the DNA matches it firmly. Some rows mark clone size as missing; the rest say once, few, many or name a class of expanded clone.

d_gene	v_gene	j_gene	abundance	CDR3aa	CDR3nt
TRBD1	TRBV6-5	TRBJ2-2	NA	CASSYGTGSGELFF	TGTGCCAGCAGTTACGGGACAGGGTCCGGGGAGCTGTTTTTT
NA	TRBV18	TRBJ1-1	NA	CASSPQGFRNTEAFF	TGTGCCAGCTCACCACAGGGTTTCCGGAACACTGAAGCTTTCTTT
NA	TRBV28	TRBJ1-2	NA	CASSGQAPNGYTF	TGTGCCAGCAGCGGGCAGGCACCTAATGGCTACACCTTC
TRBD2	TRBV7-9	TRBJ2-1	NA	CASSLQTTSVHEQFF	TGTGCCAGCAGCTTACAAACTACTAGCGTCCATGAGCAGTTCTTC
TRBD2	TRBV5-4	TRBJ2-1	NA	CASSLELAGVSIQFF	TGTGCCAGCAGCTTGGAGCTAGCGGGAGTGTCGATCCAGTTCTTC
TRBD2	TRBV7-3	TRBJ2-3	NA	CASSSLAGDVDTQYF	TGTGCCAGCAGCTCGCTAGCGGGAGACGTGGATACGCAGTATTTT
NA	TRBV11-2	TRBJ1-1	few	CASSRGLWTEAFF	TGTGCCAGCAGCCGTGGGCTATGGACTGAAGCTTTCTTT
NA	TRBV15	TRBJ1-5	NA	CATSRTRTVNSNQPQHF	TGTGCCACCAGCCGAACAAGGACAGTCAATAGCAATCAGCCCCAGCATTTT
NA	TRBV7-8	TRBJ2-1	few	CASRRGRAGGDEQFF	TGTGCCAGCAGGAGAGGGCGGGCTGGGGGTGATGAGCAGTTCTTC
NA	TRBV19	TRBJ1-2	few	CASGPSAYGYTF	TGTGCCAGTGGACCCTCCGCTTATGGCTACACCTTC
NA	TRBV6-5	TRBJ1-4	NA	CASSYSSTAVGEKLFF	TGTGCCAGCAGTTACTCGTCTACAGCCGTAGGGGAAAAACTGTTTTTT
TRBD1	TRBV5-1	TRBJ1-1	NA	CASSLATGTGVEAFF	TGCGCCAGCAGCTTGGCCACCGGGACAGGGGTTGAAGCTTTCTTT
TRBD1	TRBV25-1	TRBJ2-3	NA	CASSESEPRDSLDAQYF	TGTGCCAGCAGTGAGAGCGAACCCAGGGACAGCCTAGATGCGCAGTATTTT
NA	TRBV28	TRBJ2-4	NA	CASSSYRLAKNIQYF	TGTGCCAGCAGTTCATACCGATTAGCCAAAAACATTCAGTACTTC
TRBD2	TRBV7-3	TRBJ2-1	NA	CASSQRGWSAGGAYNEQFF	TGTGCCAGCAGCCAAAGAGGGTGGTCAGCGGGAGGCGCTTACAATGAGCAGTTCTTC
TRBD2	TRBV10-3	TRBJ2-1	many	CAISPPLSGRGHEQFF	TGTGCCATCAGTCCACCTCTTAGCGGGAGGGGCCATGAGCAGTTCTTC
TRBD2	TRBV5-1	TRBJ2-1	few	CASSLGSGGPHSYNEQFF	TGCGCCAGCAGCTTGGGTTCGGGGGGTCCCCACTCCTACAATGAGCAGTTCTTC
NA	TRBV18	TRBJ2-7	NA	CASSPAPSVGEQYF	TGTGCCAGCTCACCCGCCCCGTCCGTAGGCGAGCAGTACTTC
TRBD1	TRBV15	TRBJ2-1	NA	CATSRGQGPRRGQFF	TGTGCCACCAGCAGAGGACAGGGGCCGCGGAGGGGGCAGTTCTTC
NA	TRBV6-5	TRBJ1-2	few	CASRQIGLNYGYTF	TGTGCCAGCAGGCAAATAGGCCTTAACTATGGCTACACCTTC
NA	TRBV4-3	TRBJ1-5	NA	CASSPDWRPFNQPQHF	TGCGCCAGCAGCCCAGACTGGCGCCCTTTCAATCAGCCCCAGCATTTT
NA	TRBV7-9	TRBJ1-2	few	CASSPPGFGYTF	TGTGCCAGCAGCCCCCCAGGGTTTGGCTACACCTTC
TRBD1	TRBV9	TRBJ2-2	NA	CASSVEHWDRESQELFF	TGTGCCAGCAGCGTAGAGCATTGGGACAGGGAATCCCAGGAGCTGTTTTTT
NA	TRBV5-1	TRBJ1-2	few	CASSLNRDGYGYTF	TGCGCCAGCAGCTTGAACCGGGACGGCTATGGCTACACCTTC
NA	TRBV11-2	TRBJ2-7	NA	CASSLVGPGYEQYF	TGTGCCAGCAGCTTAGTGGGCCCGGGATACGAGCAGTACTTC
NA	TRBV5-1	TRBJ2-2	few	CASRPRGPGELFF	TGCGCCAGCAGACCACGGGGACCCGGGGAGCTGTTTTTT
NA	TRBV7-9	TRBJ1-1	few	CASSFLGLLNTEAFF	TGTGCCAGCAGCTTCTTAGGCCTATTGAACACTGAAGCTTTCTTT
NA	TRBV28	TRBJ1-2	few	CASSQYSVGYGYTF	TGTGCCAGCAGTCAGTACTCTGTCGGGTATGGCTACACCTTC
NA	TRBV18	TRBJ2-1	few	CASSPNYPFGEQFF	TGTGCCAGCTCACCGAACTACCCTTTCGGAGAGCAGTTCTTC
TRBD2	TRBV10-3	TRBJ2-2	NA	CATAREAGGPNTGELFF	TGTGCCACCGCCAGGGAAGCGGGAGGTCCGAACACCGGGGAGCTGTTTTTT
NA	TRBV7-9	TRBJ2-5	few	CASSPGALQETQYF	TGTGCCAGCAGCCCCGGGGCTTTACAAGAGACCCAGTACTTC
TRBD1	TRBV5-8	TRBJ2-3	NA	CASSSGTGLDTQYF	TGTGCCAGCAGCTCGGGGACAGGGTTAGATACGCAGTATTTT
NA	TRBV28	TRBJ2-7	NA	CASRFSGEKQYF	TGTGCCAGCAGGTTTAGCGGCGAAAAACAGTACTTC
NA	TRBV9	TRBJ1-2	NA	CASSVSSGADYGYTF	TGTGCCAGCAGCGTCTCCTCGGGAGCTGACTATGGCTACACCTTC
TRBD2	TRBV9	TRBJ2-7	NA	CASSVGLAGAFQQYF	TGTGCCAGCAGCGTAGGTCTAGCGGGAGCCTTTCAGCAGTACTTC